This TCR beta chain was identified in a study of shared clonotypes between healthy human individuals. Study results and caveats: Clonotype sharing among donors likely depends on sequencing depth. Naive subsets generally had larger estimated richness than memory subsets.

Naive CD45RA+ and memory CD45RA-negative subsets were split from CD4+ cells. The V gene lost 3 bases and the J gene lost 3 bases, with 9 bases spanning the gap. Germline V gene sequence: CDR1 MDHEN, CDR2 SYDVKM. The CDR3 loop spans 13 amino acids. Clones were read by immunoSEQ multiplex PCR, and TCRdb kept only the in-frame ones, dropping some. The table has around 1.6 million clones, 98% seen once. Details on this clone: Its antigen is undetermined.

Sample: naive CD4+ T cells sorted from blood. Specified subset: CD45RA+ positively selected. The origin of this receptor is a man in his thirties or forties in good health. The chain couples TRBV28 to TRBJ2-7, with no clear D. This CDR3 is CASSLWQSYEQYF. CDR3 sequence (DNA): TGTGCCAGCAGTTTGTGGCAGAGCTACGAGCAGTACTTC.